This T cell receptor beta chain appears in the sequencing data of a study of T-cell reconstitution after alpha-beta-depleted transplantation in children listed by TCRdb under 2016. The study in broad terms: The study quantitatively tracked T-cell immune reconstitution after TCRalphabeta/CD19-depleted allogeneic hematopoietic cell transplantation in children using TCR repertoire profiling.

The sample's treatment or condition label, in plain terms: allogeneic hematopoietic cell transplantation with graft depleted of TCRalphabeta T cells and CD19 B cells. The children who served as transplant recipients had been given grafts of TCRalphabeta/CD19-depleted allogeneic hematopoietic cells. This clonotype was found a few times. This clone's antigen is unknown. No base quality information exists; no much larger clone differs at one position. To prepare the library, PCR was applied. The instrument given in TCRdb is Illumina HiSeq 2500. Molecular barcoding was employed in the preparation of TCR libraries, with unique molecular identifiers being used to normalize TCRbeta repertoire quantification. TCRdb reworked the public reads: Q25 trimming with fastp, MiXCR clone assembly, productive beta chains retained. Every CDR3 protein is listed once, alongside the most common genes and DNA of its rows. The sample includes about a million distinct CDR3 sequences, with under 30% observed a single time. Jointly, the top ten make up 28% of the sample.

General conclusions and limits of the study: The frequencies of hyperexpanded clones fell over the following months, and after one year, T-cell counts and TCRbeta diversity were mostly attributed to newly produced T cells. In some patients, the high TCRbeta diversity seen at day 60 was put down to recipient T cells and intrathymic progenitors that had survived conditioning. About two months after transplant, the apparently early recovery of alphabetaT-cell counts reportedly depended on just several hundred clones that had expanded rapidly and came from non-depleted graft cells.

The CDR3, from cysteine to phenylalanine, totals 17 residues. Left in the record is the CDR3 DNA by itself, 51 bases read in frame from the first base. The trim is 0 bases for V and 4 bases for J, with a gap of 15 bases between the germline ends. CDR1 is given as MNHEY and CDR2 as SMNVEV, both from the germline V gene (reference sequence). Source: PBMCs, mostly from graft donor cells, taken 360 days after TCRalphabeta/CD19-depleted stem cell transplant. Here the chain combines TRBV27 and TRBJ2-2, with the D gene tentatively TRBD1 or TRBD2, based on 5 matching bases in each. This TCR came from a boy less than two years old who had a stem cell transplant for SCID, so the T cells may come from the graft donor. CDR3 region: CASSLSIGGAGTGELFF. DNA sequence: TGTGCCAGCAGTTTATCGATTGGTGGGGCGGGCACCGGGGAGCTGTTTTTT.